This T cell receptor (beta chain) was sequenced during a study of blood T cell repertoires in COVID-19. In the study overall: Material from acute and convalescent COVID-19 was sourced from the United States, Italy and Spain. Nucleic acid was either cDNA or gDNA, and it came from T cells, B-cell-depleted T cells, or PBMCs.

The CDR3 loop spans 14 amino acids. After removal of 3 bases from V and 2 bases from J, the junction contained 2 bases not matched to a gene. Germline V gives CDR1 KGHDR, CDR2 SFDVKD. Under the authors' procedure: From reference gene primer amplification, estimates of nucleated cell counts were derived. Generated by immunoSEQ multiplex PCR, the TCRdb table keeps only in-frame clones and is missing some. D and trimming were read from the DNA, whereas the V and J calls and clone size are those reported in that table. This sample has about 350,000 clones, with more than 75% found just once. This sequence originates from a woman in her late teens or twenties who had recovered from COVID-19. V gene TRBV24-1 combines with J gene TRBJ2-5; 7 bases are a match to TRBD2. The sample was peripheral blood. CDR3 DNA: TGTGCCACCAGTGATGGGGGGGGACAAGAGACCCAGTACTTC. This sequence encodes CATSDGGGQETQYF.